The sample holds a few counts of the clone carrying this TCR beta chain. The authors prepared the TCRbeta library with unique molecular identifiers. TCRdb reprocessed the PCR reads via MiXCR and lists one record per CDR3 protein. The sample comprises about 600,000 distinct CDR3 sequences, roughly a tenth of which are singletons, and less than 5% rests with the top ten. V dropped 2 bases and J dropped 9 bases, with 10 bases sitting between them. The CDR3 loop spans 12 amino acids. CDR1 ENHRY and CDR2 SYGVKD come from the germline V gene. This sample stems from a study of T-cell reconstitution after alpha-beta-depleted transplantation in children.

The sequence was collected from a human donor who donated a stem cell graft to a child with acute myeloid leukemia. The chain employs TRBV10-3 and TRBJ1-1; D is uncertain. The source material was PBMCs from the stem cell graft donor, sampled from the stem cell graft. DNA of the CDR3: TGTGCCATCAGTGAGCGTGGAAGTAAAGCTTTCTTT. It encodes CAISERGSKAFF.